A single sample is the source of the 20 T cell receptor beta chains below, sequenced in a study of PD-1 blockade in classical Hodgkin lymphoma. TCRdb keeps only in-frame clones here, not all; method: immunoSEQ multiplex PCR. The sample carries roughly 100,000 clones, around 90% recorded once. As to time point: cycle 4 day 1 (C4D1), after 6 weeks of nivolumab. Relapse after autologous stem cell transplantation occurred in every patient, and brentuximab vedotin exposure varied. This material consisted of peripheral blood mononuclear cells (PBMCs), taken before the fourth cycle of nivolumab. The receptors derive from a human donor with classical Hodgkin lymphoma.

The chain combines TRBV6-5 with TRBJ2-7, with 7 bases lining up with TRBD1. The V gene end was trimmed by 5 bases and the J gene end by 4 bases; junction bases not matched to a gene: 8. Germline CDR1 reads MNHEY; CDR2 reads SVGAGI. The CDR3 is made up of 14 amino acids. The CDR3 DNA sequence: TGTGCCAGCAGTCTACAGGGGAGTGAGTACGAGCAGTACTTC. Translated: CASSLQGSEYEQYF.

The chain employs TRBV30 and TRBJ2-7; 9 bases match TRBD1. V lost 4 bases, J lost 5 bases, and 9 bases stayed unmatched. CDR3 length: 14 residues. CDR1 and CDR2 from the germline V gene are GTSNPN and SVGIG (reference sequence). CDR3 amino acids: CAWMSSWDRDEQYF. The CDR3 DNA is TGTGCCTGGATGTCCAGTTGGGACAGGGACGAGCAGTACTTC.

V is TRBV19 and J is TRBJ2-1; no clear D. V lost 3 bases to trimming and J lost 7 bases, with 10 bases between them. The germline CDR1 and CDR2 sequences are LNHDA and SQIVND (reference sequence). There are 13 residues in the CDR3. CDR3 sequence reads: CASSMQDFNEQFF. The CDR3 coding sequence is TGTGCCAGTAGTATGCAGGATTTTAATGAGCAGTTCTTC.

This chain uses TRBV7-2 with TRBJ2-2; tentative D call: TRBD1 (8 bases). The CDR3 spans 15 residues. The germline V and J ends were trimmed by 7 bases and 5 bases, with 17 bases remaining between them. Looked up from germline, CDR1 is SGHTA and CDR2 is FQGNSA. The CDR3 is CASTRDRGGTGELFF. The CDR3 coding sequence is TGTGCCAGCACACGAGACAGGGGAGGGACCGGGGAGCTGTTTTTT.

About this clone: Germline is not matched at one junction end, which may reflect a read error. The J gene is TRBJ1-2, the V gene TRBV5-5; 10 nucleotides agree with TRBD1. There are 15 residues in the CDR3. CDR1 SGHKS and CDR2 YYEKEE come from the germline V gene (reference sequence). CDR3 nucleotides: TGTGCCAGCAGCTATACCTGGGACAGGGGTTATGGTTACACCTTC. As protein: CASSYTWDRGYGYTF.

This CDR3 is CATSSGQGSYEQYF. The CDR3 DNA reads TGTGCCACCAGCAGCGGACAGGGATCCTACGAGCAGTACTTC. The rearrangement joins TRBV15 to TRBJ2-7, with 8 positions matching TRBD1. CDR1 and CDR2 from the germline V gene are LNHNV and YYDKDF (reference sequence). Trimming cost V 3 bases and J 1 base; bases outside gene matches: 2. The CDR3 runs to 14 residues.

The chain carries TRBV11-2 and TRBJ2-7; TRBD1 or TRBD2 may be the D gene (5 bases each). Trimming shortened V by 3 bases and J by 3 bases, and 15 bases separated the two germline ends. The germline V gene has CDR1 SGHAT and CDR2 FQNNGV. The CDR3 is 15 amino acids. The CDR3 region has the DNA TGTGCCAGCAGCTTCGCCACCGGGACCGTCTACGAGCAGTACTTC. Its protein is CASSFATGTVYEQYF. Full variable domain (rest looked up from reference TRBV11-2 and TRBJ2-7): EAGVAQSPRYKIIEKRQSVAFWCNPISGHATLYWYQQILGQGPKLLIQFQNNGVVDDSQLPKDRFSAERLKGVDSTLKIQPAKLEDSAVYLCASSFATGTVYEQYFGPGTRLTVT.

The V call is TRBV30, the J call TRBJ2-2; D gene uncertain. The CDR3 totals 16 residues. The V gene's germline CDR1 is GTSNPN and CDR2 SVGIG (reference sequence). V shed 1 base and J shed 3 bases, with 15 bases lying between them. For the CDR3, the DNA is TGTGCCTGGAGTGCCCTAAGCCGGTGGGACACCGGGGAGCTGTTTTTT. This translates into CAWSALSRWDTGELFF.

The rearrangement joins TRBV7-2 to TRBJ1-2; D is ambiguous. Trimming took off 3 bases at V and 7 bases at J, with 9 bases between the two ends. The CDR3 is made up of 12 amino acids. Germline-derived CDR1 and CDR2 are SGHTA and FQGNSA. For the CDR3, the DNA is TGTGCCAGCAGCTTTTCCGAGGGTGGCTACACCTTC. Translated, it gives CASSFSEGGYTF.

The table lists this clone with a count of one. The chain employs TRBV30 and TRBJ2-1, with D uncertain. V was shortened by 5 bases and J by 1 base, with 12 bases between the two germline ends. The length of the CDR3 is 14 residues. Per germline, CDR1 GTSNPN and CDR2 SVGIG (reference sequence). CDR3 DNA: TGTGCCTGGGGACCGTGGGGTTCCTACAATGAGCAGTTCTTC. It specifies CAWGPWGSYNEQFF.

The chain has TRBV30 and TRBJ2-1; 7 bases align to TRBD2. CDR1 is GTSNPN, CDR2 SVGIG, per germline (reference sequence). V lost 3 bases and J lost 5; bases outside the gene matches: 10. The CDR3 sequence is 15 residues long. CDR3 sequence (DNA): TGTGCCTGGAGCGAGGGACTACGAACTCACAATGAGCAGTTCTTC. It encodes CAWSEGLRTHNEQFF.

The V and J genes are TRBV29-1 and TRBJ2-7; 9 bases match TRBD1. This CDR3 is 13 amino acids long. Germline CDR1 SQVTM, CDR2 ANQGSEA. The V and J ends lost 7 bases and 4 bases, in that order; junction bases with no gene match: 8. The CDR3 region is CSADPGTGYEQYF. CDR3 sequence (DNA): TGCAGCGCCGACCCCGGGACAGGGTACGAGCAGTACTTC.

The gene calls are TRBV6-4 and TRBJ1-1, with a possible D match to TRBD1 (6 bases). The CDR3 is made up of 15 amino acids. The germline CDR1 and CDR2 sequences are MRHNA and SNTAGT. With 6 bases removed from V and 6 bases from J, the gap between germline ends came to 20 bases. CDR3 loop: CASRNQRGGNAEAFF. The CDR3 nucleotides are TGTGCCAGCAGGAACCAGAGGGGGGGTAACGCTGAAGCTTTCTTT.

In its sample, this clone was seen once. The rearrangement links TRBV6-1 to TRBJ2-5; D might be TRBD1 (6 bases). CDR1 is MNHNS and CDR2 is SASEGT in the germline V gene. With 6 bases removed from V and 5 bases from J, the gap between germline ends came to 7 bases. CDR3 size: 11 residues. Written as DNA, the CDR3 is TGTGCCAGCAGCCAGGGGGAGACCCAGTACTTC. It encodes CASSQGETQYF.

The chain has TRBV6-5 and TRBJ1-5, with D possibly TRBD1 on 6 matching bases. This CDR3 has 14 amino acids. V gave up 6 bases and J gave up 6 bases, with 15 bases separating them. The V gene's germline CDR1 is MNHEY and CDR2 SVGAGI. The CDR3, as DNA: TGTGCCAGCAGACCCTACAGGGATAGTCAGCCCCAGCATTTT. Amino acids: CASRPYRDSQPQHF.

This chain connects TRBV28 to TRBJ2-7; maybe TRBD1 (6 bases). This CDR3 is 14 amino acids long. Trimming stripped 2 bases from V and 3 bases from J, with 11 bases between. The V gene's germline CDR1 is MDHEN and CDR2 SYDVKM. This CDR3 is CASSLAGTIYEQYF. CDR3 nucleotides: TGTGCCAGCAGTTTAGCCGGGACAATCTACGAGCAGTACTTC. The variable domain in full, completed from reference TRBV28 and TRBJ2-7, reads DVKVTQSSRYLVKRTGEKVFLECVQDMDHENMFWYRQDPGLGLRLIYFSYDVKMKEKGDIPEGYSVSREKKERFSLILESASTNQTSMYLCASSLAGTIYEQYFGPGTRLTVT.

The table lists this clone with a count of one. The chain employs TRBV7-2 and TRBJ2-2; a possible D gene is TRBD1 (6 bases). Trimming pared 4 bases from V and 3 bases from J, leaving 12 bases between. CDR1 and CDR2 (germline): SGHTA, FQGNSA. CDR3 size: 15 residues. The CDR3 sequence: CASSSQGLDTGELFF. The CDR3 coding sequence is TGTGCCAGCAGCTCTCAGGGGCTGGACACCGGGGAGCTGTTTTTT.

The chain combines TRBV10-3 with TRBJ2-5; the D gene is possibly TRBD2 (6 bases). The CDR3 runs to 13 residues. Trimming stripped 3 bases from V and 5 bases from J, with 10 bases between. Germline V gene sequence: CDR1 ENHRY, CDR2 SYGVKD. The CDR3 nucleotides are TGTGCCATCAGTGACGGAGGGTCTGAGACCCAGTACTTC. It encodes CAISDGGSETQYF.

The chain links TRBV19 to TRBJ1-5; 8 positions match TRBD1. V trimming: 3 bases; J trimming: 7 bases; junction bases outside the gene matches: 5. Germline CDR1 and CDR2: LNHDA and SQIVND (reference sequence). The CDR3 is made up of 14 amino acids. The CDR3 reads CASSMTGVGQPQHF. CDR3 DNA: TGTGCCAGTAGTATGACAGGGGTGGGACAGCCCCAGCATTTT.

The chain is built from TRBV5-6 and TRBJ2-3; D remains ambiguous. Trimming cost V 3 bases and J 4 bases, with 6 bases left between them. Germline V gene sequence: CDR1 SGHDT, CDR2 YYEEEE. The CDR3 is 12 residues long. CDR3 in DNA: TGTGCCAGCAGCTCGGACGCAGATACGCAGTATTTT. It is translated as CASSSDADTQYF.